These 5 T cell receptor beta chains share one sample of origin, sequenced in a study of OX40 agonist ivuxolimab in advanced cancers. Clones were sequenced by immunoSEQ multiplex PCR, and TCRdb holds only the in-frame ones, with some missing. This sample carries about 77,000 clones, more than 65% of them seen once, and the ten largest clones take roughly 4.8%. The sequencing here drew on CD4+ or CD8+ T cells sorted from blood, taken in a trial of the OX40 agonist ivuxolimab. The receptor set was obtained from an adult with an advanced solid tumor such as melanoma, head and neck, liver or kidney cancer.

The chain joins TRBV2 to TRBJ1-1; D is uncertain. The CDR3 extends over 11 amino acids. Germline V gene sequence: CDR1 SNHLY, CDR2 FYNNEI. V lost 4 bases, J lost 5 bases, and 5 bases lay in between. The CDR3 protein is CASSVRTEAFF. The DNA of the CDR3 is TGTGCCAGCAGTGTACGAACTGAAGCTTTCTTT.

The V gene is TRBV5-4, the J gene TRBJ2-7; TRBD2 might be the D (7 bases). There are 11 residues in the CDR3. Deletions cut 5 bases from V and 6 bases from J, with 9 bases between. Germline-derived CDR1 and CDR2 are SGHNT and YYREEE (reference sequence). The CDR3 loop is CASSGGAEQYF. The CDR3 coding sequence is TGTGCCAGCAGTGGGGGGGCCGAGCAGTACTTC.

This chain connects TRBV6-5 to TRBJ2-1, with 7 bases identical to TRBD1. The germline V gene has CDR1 MNHEY and CDR2 SVGAGI. This CDR3 region has 14 residues. Unmatched junction bases numbered 6, after V lost 4 bases and J lost 6 bases. The CDR3 DNA reads as TGTGCCAGCAGTTCCCCGGGACAGATCAATGAGCAGTTCTTC. Protein product: CASSSPGQINEQFF.

The chain joins TRBV7-2 to TRBJ1-5, with TRBD1 as a possible D gene (6 bases). CDR3 length: 14 residues. Trimming cost V 1 base and J 7 bases, with 11 bases left between them. Germline V gene lookup returns CDR1 SGHTA and CDR2 FQGNSA. CDR3 DNA: TGTGCCAGCAGCTTAGACAGGGAGTACCAGCCCCAGCATTTT. It is translated as CASSLDREYQPQHF.

The chain couples TRBV4-2 to TRBJ1-6; D ambiguous. V lost 5 bases to trimming and J lost 11 bases, with 13 bases between them. The CDR3 loop spans 13 amino acids. Germline V gene lookup returns CDR1 LGHNA and CDR2 YNFKEQ. The CDR3 loop reads CASSLGRWPPLHF. For the CDR3, the DNA is TGTGCCAGCAGCTTAGGACGGTGGCCACCCCTCCACTTT.